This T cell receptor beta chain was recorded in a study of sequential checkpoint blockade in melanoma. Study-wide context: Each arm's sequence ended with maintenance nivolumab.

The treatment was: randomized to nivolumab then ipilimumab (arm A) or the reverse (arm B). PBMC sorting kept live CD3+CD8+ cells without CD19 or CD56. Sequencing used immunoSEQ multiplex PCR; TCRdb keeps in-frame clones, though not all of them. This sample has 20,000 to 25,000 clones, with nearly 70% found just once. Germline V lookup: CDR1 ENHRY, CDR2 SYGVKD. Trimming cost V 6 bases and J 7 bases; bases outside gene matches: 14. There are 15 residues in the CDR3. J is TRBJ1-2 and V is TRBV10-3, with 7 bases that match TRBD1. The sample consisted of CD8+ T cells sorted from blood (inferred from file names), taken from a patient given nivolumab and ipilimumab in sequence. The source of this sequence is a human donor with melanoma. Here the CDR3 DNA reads TGTGCCATCAGACCGGGACAGTCCTTCCCCCCTGGCTACACCTTC. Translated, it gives CAIRPGQSFPPGYTF.